This T cell receptor (beta chain) was obtained from a study of long-term antiretroviral therapy in people with HIV. Overall study findings and caveats: Someone took the blood between the mid-2000s and the late 2010s, maybe while older ART regimens were in use. Absence of data on ART adherence, viral resistance or therapy changes was noted. Diversity increased after ART yet remained lower than in transplant donor controls.

As for this clone: What it recognizes is unknown.

Survey level was the resolution at which the v3.0 immunoSEQ assay ran. The data were produced by immunoSEQ multiplex PCR, yet TCRdb's version contains in-frame clones alone and is incomplete. The repertoire holds around 13,000 clones, with 75% to 85% as singletons. The CDR3 has 15 residues. V was shortened by 5 bases and J by 8 bases, with 21 bases between the two germline ends. Germline V CDR1 and CDR2: SGHTA, FQGNSA. The receptor comes from a man younger than 45 with HIV. This chain connects TRBV7-2 to TRBJ1-2, with D possibly matching TRBD1 (5 bases). The sequencing here drew on unsorted PBMCs, taken 0.4 years after starting antiretroviral therapy. The chain's CDR3 is CASSPSGARPYGYTF. The CDR3 DNA reads as TGTGCCAGCAGCCCGAGCGGGGCCCGGCCCTACGGCTACACCTTC.